This entry features one T cell receptor beta chain sequence. The data derive from a study of blood T cell repertoires in COVID-19. Overall study: Researchers got acute and convalescent COVID-19 samples from the United States, Italy and Spain. T cells, B-cell-depleted T cells, or PBMCs provided the cDNA or gDNA that served as material.

Germline V gene data show CDR1 as GTSNPN and CDR2 as SVGIG (reference sequence). CDR3 length equals 14 residues. Deletions cut 0 bases from V and 3 bases from J, with 9 bases between. How the authors handled the data: Using reference gene primer amplification, nucleated cell counts were estimated. The protocol was immunoSEQ multiplex PCR, while the TCRdb copy is restricted to in-frame clones and leaves out a portion. V and J calls and clone size are given by that table; D and trimming were obtained from the DNA. Of 40,000 to 45,000 clones in the sample, approximately 90% are singletons; the top ten hold around 3.7%.

The TCR sequence derives from a man aged 35 to 55 with COVID-19, enrolled during active disease. Input material: peripheral blood. The chain couples TRBV30 to TRBJ1-5; D is undetermined. The CDR3 nucleotides are TGTGCCTGGAGTGTAAGTAGCCCCAATCAGCCCCAGCATTTT. As protein: CAWSVSSPNQPQHF.